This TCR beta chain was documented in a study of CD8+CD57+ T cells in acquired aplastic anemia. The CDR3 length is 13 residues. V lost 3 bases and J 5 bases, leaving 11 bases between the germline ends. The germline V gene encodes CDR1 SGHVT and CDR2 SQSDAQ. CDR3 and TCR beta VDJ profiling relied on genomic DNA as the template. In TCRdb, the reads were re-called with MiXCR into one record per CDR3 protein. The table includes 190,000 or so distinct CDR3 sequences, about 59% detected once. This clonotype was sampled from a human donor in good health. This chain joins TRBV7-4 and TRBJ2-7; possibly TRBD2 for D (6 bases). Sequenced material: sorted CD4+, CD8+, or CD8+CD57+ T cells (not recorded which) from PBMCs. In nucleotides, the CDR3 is TGTGCCAGCAGCTTTAAGGAGGGTAACGAGCAGTACTTC. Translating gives CASSFKEGNEQYF.